This T cell receptor (beta chain) is drawn from a study of cytomegalovirus exposure and HLA in healthy donors. Findings and limits, study-wide: Reports described diagnosis of cytomegalovirus status by the classifier as highly specific and sensitive. Generally TCR sequences proved uncommon, though certain public TCRs appeared in numerous donors. The listing of 160 or so TCR beta chains classed them as cytomegalovirus-associated. In vitro experiments confirmed that three CMV-associated chains were specific for CMV antigens.

A remark on this clone: Its cognate antigen is unknown.

The CDR3 is 17 amino acids. Germline lookup yields CDR1 MNHNS and CDR2 SASEGT. The junction had 10 bases not matched to a gene; V was cut back by 2 bases and J by 2 bases. Repertoires were generated with immunoSEQ multiplex PCR, while TCRdb's copy carries only in-frame clones and drops some. The data contain 150,000 to 200,000 clones, approximately 86% of them seen just once; the ten biggest clones take up approximately 2.1%. This TCR was recovered from a woman aged 18-29 years in good health and CMV-seronegative. The rearrangement uses TRBV6-1 and TRBJ2-3, with TRBD2 matching 7 bases. The sequencing sample was made of PBMCs. CDR3 sequence reads: CASSEYPSGGITDTQYF. CDR3 coding DNA: TGTGCCAGCAGTGAATACCCTAGCGGAGGGATCACAGATACGCAGTATTTT.